The clone carrying this TCR beta chain has a handful of counts. Its target is unknown. The sample is drawn from a study of T cells after yellow fever vaccination. Study-wide results and limits: A small proportion of clonotypes was detected in both the CD4 and CD8 compartments.

CDR3 size: 12 residues. Germline loops: CDR1 SEHNR, CDR2 FQNEAQ (reference sequence). V shed 3 bases and J shed 6 bases, with 7 bases lying between them. TCRdb called the 5' RACE reads again in MiXCR, with one record for every CDR3 protein. Of 500,000 to 650,000 distinct CDR3 sequences detected, roughly a sixth appear once; the ten largest clones hold roughly 17%. The sequenced sample was PBMCs, obtained 4 to 5 days after the first yellow fever vaccination. This receptor was taken from a man aged 18 to 29 who received the YFV17D yellow fever vaccine. The chain recombines TRBV7-9 with TRBJ2-3; no clear D. CDR3 nucleotides: TGTGCCAGCAGCTTTTCATTGGATACGCAGTATTTT. It specifies CASSFSLDTQYF.